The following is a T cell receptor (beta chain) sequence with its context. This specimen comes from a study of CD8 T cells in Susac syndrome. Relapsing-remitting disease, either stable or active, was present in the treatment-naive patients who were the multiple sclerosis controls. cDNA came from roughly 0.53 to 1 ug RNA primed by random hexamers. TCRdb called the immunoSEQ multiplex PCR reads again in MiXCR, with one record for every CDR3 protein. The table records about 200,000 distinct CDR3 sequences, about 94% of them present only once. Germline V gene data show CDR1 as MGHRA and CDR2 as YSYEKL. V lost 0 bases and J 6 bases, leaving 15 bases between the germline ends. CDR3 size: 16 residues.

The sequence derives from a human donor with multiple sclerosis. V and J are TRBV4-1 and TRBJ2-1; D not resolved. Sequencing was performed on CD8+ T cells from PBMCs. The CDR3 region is CASSQEWTLPGNEQFF. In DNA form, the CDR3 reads TGCGCCAGCAGCCAAGAGTGGACCCTCCCAGGCAATGAGCAGTTCTTC.